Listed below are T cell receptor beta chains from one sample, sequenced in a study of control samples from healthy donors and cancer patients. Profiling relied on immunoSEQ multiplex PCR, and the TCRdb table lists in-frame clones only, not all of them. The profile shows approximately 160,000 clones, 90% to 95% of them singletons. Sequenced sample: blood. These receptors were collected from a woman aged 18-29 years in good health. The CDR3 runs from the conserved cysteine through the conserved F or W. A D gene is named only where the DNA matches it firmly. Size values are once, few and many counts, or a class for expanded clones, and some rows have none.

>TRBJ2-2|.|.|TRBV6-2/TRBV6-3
CASSYIAGTSNTGELFF
TGTGCCAGCAGTTATATCGCAGGGACATCGAACACCGGGGAGCTGTTTTTT
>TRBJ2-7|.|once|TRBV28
CASSLGQGAYEQYF
TGTGCCAGCAGCCTCGGGCAGGGAGCCTACGAGCAGTACTTC
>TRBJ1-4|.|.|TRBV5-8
CASSPFFNEKLFF
TGTGCCAGCAGCCCCTTCTTTAATGAAAAACTGTTTTTT
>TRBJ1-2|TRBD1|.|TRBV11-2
CATPQGRDLYGYTF
TGTGCCACCCCACAGGGGCGGGACCTCTATGGCTACACCTTC
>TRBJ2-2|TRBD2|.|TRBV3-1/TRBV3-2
CASGGSGRGGELFF
TGTGCCAGCGGAGGTAGCGGGAGAGGGGGGGAGCTGTTTTTT
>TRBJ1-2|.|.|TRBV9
CASRGTEGYTF
TGTGCCAGCAGGGGAACGGAAGGCTACACCTTC
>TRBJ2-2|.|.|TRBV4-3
CASSPYIYNTGELFF
TGCGCCAGCAGCCCTTACATCTATAACACCGGGGAGCTGTTTTTT
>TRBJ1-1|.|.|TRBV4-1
CASSQDSPTTASFSSAFF
TGCGCCAGCAGCCAAGATTCACCTACGACAGCCAGCTTTTCTTCAGCTTTCTTT
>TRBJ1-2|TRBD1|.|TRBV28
CASSPLTGGASYGYTF
TGTGCCAGCAGTCCTCTTACAGGGGGAGCAAGCTATGGCTACACCTTC
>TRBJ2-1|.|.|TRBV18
CASSPPRFRDRSSYNEQFF
TGTGCCAGCTCACCACCTCGGTTTCGGGACCGTAGCTCCTACAATGAGCAGTTCTTC
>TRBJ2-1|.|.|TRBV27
CASSLGGSSYNEQFF
TGTGCCAGCAGTTTAGGGGGGAGCTCCTACAATGAGCAGTTCTTC
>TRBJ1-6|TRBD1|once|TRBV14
CASSPQGAYNSPLHF
TGTGCCAGCAGCCCACAGGGGGCCTATAATTCACCCCTCCACTTT
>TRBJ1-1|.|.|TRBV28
CASSYSLAGDNTEAFF
TGTGCCAGCAGTTACTCCCTGGCAGGGGATAACACTGAAGCTTTCTTT
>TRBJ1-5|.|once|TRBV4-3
CASSRWLGGNQPQHF
TGCGCCAGCAGCCGATGGCTAGGGGGCAATCAGCCCCAGCATTTT
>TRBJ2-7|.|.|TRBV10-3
CAISEGDLFSYEQYF
TGTGCCATCAGTGAGGGGGACCTTTTCTCCTACGAGCAGTACTTC
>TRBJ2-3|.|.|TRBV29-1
CSVSQGGLEQYF
TGCAGCGTTTCTCAAGGGGGTCTGGAGCAGTATTTT
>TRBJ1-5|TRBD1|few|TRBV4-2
CASSQGQGAVWPQHF
TGTGCCAGCAGCCAAGGGCAGGGGGCGGTCTGGCCCCAGCATTTT
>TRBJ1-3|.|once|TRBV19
CASRPRGANSGNTIYF
TGTGCCAGTAGACCTCGGGGAGCCAACTCTGGAAACACCATATATTTT
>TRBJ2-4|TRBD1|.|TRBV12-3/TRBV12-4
CASSRQGVNIQYF
TGTGCCAGCAGTCGACAGGGTGTCAACATTCAGTACTTC
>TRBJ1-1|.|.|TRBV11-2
CASSQDISTEAFF
TGTGCCAGCAGCCAGGACATTTCCACTGAAGCTTTCTTT
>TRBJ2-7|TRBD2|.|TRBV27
CASSRKGGGPYYEQYF
TGTGCCAGCAGCCGGAAGGGCGGGGGACCCTACTACGAGCAGTACTTC
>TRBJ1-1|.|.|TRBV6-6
CASMHKDGTEAFF
TGTGCCAGCATGCACAAGGATGGCACTGAAGCTTTCTTT
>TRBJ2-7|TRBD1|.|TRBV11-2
CASSSGQGSEQYF
TGTGCCAGCAGCTCGGGACAGGGAAGCGAGCAGTACTTC
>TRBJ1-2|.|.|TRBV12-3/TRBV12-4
CASSQDRDAGYTF
TGTGCCAGCAGTCAAGACCGGGACGCTGGCTACACCTTC
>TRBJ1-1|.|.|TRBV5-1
CASSLQPPLVGTEAFF
TGCGCCAGCAGCTTACAGCCCCCATTGGTGGGCACTGAAGCTTTCTTT
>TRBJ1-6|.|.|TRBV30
CAWSQLEGGSYNSPLHF
TGTGCCTGGAGCCAACTCGAGGGGGGCTCCTATAATTCACCCCTCCACTTT
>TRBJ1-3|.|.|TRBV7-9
CASSWGVLSGNTIYF
TGTGCCAGCAGCTGGGGGGTCCTCTCTGGAAACACCATATATTTT
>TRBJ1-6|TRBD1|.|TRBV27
CASSIQGGYPLHF
TGTGCCAGCAGCATCCAGGGGGGTTATCCCCTCCACTTT
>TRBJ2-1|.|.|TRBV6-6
CASSPAAYNEQFF
TGTGCCAGCAGTCCGGCAGCCTACAATGAGCAGTTCTTC
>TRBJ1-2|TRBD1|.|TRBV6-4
CASSEIGQGAGVVTF
TGTGCCAGCAGTGAAATCGGACAGGGGGCCGGAGTAGTCACCTTC
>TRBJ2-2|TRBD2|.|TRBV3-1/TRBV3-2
CASSLFSGGASTGELFF
TGTGCCAGCAGTCTTTTTAGCGGGGGGGCCTCAACCGGGGAGCTGTTTTTT
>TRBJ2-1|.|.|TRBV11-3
CASSPGFSYNEQFF
TGTGCCAGCAGCCCAGGGTTTTCCTACAATGAGCAGTTCTTC
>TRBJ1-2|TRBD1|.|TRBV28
CASSLQQGARGYTF
TGTGCCAGCAGTTTACAACAGGGGGCGAGGGGCTACACCTTC
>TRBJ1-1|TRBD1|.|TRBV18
CASSPQTGLSEAFF
TGTGCCAGCTCACCCCAGACAGGGCTGAGTGAAGCTTTCTTT
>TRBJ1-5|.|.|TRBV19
CASRRGDQPQHF
TGTGCCAGTAGAAGGGGGGATCAGCCCCAGCATTTT
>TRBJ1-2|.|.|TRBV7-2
CASSARQGSVYYGYTF
TGTGCCAGCAGCGCACGGCAGGGGAGTGTGTACTATGGCTACACCTTC
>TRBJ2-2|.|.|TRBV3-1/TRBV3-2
CASSQMGGGGTGELFF
TGTGCCAGCAGCCAAATGGGGGGAGGTGGGACCGGGGAGCTGTTTTTT
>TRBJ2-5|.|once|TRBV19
CATALDREGRETQYF
TGTGCCACCGCCCTGGACAGGGAGGGCCGGGAGACCCAGTACTTC
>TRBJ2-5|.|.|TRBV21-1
CASRQGGKETQYF
TGTGCCAGCAGACAGGGGGGGAAAGAGACCCAGTACTTC
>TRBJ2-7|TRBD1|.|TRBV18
CASSPTGQVFYEQYF
TGTGCCAGCTCACCAACCGGACAGGTTTTCTACGAGCAGTACTTC
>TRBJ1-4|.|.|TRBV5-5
CASSPDGQGEKLFF
TGTGCCAGCAGCCCGGATGGTCAGGGTGAAAAACTGTTTTTT
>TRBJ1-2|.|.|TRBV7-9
CASSLAQGGLLGYTF
TGTGCCAGCAGCTTAGCACAGGGCGGGCTCCTTGGCTACACCTTC
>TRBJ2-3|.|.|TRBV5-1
CASSLTGPQDTQYF
TGCGCCAGCAGCTTGACAGGGCCACAAGATACGCAGTATTTT